The 6 T cell receptor beta chains below come from one sample, sequenced in a study of T-cell reconstitution after alpha-beta-depleted transplantation in children. TCRbeta library preparation incorporated unique molecular identifiers. MiXCR, run by TCRdb on the PCR reads, gives a single entry per CDR3 protein. The table lists about 200,000 distinct CDR3 sequences, 6.3% of them singletons. Here the sequenced sample was PBMCs, taken before TCRalphabeta/CD19-depleted stem cell transplant. The receptor set was obtained from a girl younger than two with combined immunodeficiency, due to receive a stem cell transplant.

The table lists this clonotype with many counts. The chain couples TRBV3-1 to TRBJ1-3, with D possibly TRBD1 on 5 matching bases. V was clipped by 4 bases and J by 0 bases, with 13 bases between them. The CDR3 covers 16 residues. CDR1 is LGHDT and CDR2 is YNNKEL in the germline V gene (reference sequence). This CDR3 reads CASSPRQSVSGNTIYF. DNA for the CDR3: TGTGCCAGCAGCCCCCGACAGTCCGTCTCTGGAAACACCATATATTTT.

The chain uses TRBV5-5 and TRBJ2-7; no clear D. Trimming took off 0 bases at V and 6 bases at J, with 4 bases between the two ends. CDR1 and CDR2 from the germline V gene are SGHKS and YYEKEE (reference sequence). This CDR3 is 11 amino acids long. The CDR3 here is CASSLDREQYF. The CDR3 nucleotides read TGTGCCAGCAGCTTGGACCGCGAGCAGTACTTC.

V is TRBV6-4 and J is TRBJ2-7; unclear D gene. The CDR3 extends over 20 amino acids. Trimming removed 5 bases from V and 2 bases from J, with 31 bases in between. CDR1 and CDR2 (germline): MRHNA, SNTAGT. The chain's CDR3 is CASSTRSSRAEFTPTYEQYF. The DNA for the CDR3 is TGTGCCAGCAGTACCCGGTCTTCAAGGGCTGAATTTACACCGACCTACGAGCAGTACTTC.

The CDR3 loop reads CASSSGLAGGTYNEQFF. CDR3 sequence (DNA): TGTGCCAGCAGCTCGGGCCTAGCGGGAGGTACCTACAATGAGCAGTTCTTC. This chain links TRBV4-2 with TRBJ2-1; 11 positions match TRBD2. The V gene end was trimmed by 5 bases and the J gene end by 2 bases; junction bases not matched to a gene: 8. The CDR3 is made up of 17 amino acids. Germline V lookup: CDR1 LGHNA, CDR2 YNFKEQ.

This clonotype was counted ten times or more. This chain joins TRBV7-8 and TRBJ2-7; TRBD2 might be the D (5 bases). The CDR3 has 15 residues. CDR1 and CDR2 from the germline V gene are SGHVS and FQNEAQ. V was clipped by 2 bases and J by 0 bases, with 11 bases between them. CDR3 coding DNA: TGTGCCAGCAGCTTACCTCGGGGAACCTCCTACGAGCAGTACTTC. This encodes CASSLPRGTSYEQYF.

This clonotype was seen repeatedly, ten times or more. This chain links TRBV11-2 with TRBJ2-1; no firm D call. The V end was cut by 4 bases, the J end by 6 bases, with 10 bases between. The CDR3 has 13 residues. Germline CDR1 SGHAT, CDR2 FQNNGV. DNA for the CDR3: TGTGCCAGCAGCTATGAGCGATCCAATGAGCAGTTCTTC. Its translation is CASSYERSNEQFF.